This entry lists 31 T cell receptor beta chains sequenced from one sample in a study of Ad26.COV2.S vaccination and SARS-CoV-2 variants. TCRdb's table, derived via immunoSEQ multiplex PCR, lists solely in-frame clones and lacks some. The sample holds about 350,000 clones, approximately 85% seen once. The treatment is: roughly 20 received Ad26.COV2.S at low or high dose, single or two shots; about five received placebo; per-sample allocation not given. Collection of samples fell on day 63 after the first vaccine or placebo injection. The sample was peripheral blood, taken in a trial of Ad26.COV2.S vaccine versus placebo. Receptor source: a person aged 18-60 years who received the Ad26.COV2.S COVID-19 vaccine or a placebo.

This clone occurred many times. The rearrangement uses TRBV3-1 (or the pseudogene TRBV3-2) and TRBJ1-2, with TRBD1 as a possible D gene (6 bases). Germline CDR1 LGHDT, CDR2 YNNKEL (reference sequence). V was shortened by 5 bases and J by 6 bases, with 22 bases between the two germline ends. The CDR3 consists of 16 residues. CDR3 loop: CASSEVGGWGLDGYTF. Here the CDR3 DNA reads TGTGCCAGCAGCGAAGTGGGGGGATGGGGGCTGGATGGCTACACCTTC.

The chain has TRBV2 and TRBJ2-7; D might be TRBD2 (6 bases). The CDR3 is 17 amino acids. V lost 3 bases, J lost 3 bases, and 21 bases lay in between. Germline V gene sequence: CDR1 SNHLY, CDR2 FYNNEI. CDR3 residues: CASSEEVPMGEDYEQYF. The CDR3 DNA reads TGTGCCAGCAGTGAGGAGGTACCGATGGGGGAGGACTACGAGCAGTACTTC.

This chain joins TRBV4-1 and TRBJ1-5; possible D gene TRBD1, 5 bases. This CDR3 region has 17 residues. Trimming took off 5 bases at V and 6 bases at J, with 23 bases between the two ends. Germline values: CDR1 MGHRA, CDR2 YSYEKL. CDR3 sequence reads: CASSYQRFQGDGQPQHF. The DNA for the CDR3 is TGCGCCAGCAGCTACCAACGATTCCAGGGTGACGGTCAGCCCCAGCATTTT.

The chain couples TRBV11-3 to TRBJ2-7; 8 bases line up with TRBD2. This CDR3 contains 14 residues. The germline gives CDR1 SGHNT, CDR2 YENEEA. V dropped 5 bases and J dropped 3; count of bases not matched to a gene: 6. CDR3 sequence reads: CASSQAGANYEQYF. The CDR3 DNA reads as TGTGCCAGCAGCCAAGCGGGGGCCAACTACGAGCAGTACTTC.

The chain recombines TRBV18 with TRBJ1-1, with D uncertain. Trimming removed 2 bases at V and 7 bases at J, with 5 bases between. The CDR3 loop spans 11 amino acids. CDR1 is KGHSH and CDR2 is LQKENI in the germline V gene. The CDR3 DNA sequence: TGTGCCAGCTCACCAGATATTGAAGCTTTCTTT. Translating gives CASSPDIEAFF.

V and J are TRBV5-1 and TRBJ1-1; 10 bases align to TRBD1. The CDR3 totals 15 residues. Germline CDR1 SGHRS, CDR2 YFSETQ. V was clipped by 1 base and J by 1 base; unmatched bases: 1. CDR3 in DNA: TGCGCCAGCAGCTTGCGGACAGGGGGGAACACTGAAGCTTTCTTT. Translated, it gives CASSLRTGGNTEAFF.

The chain couples TRBV5-6 to TRBJ2-7; the D is unclear. The CDR3 runs to 15 residues. CDR1 and CDR2 from the germline V gene are SGHDT and YYEEEE. Between the trimmed V and J ends, which lost 0 bases and 3 bases, there was a span of 13 bases. The CDR3 coding sequence is TGTGCCAGCAGCTTGGAGGGTCTCTTGGGCTACGAGCAGTACTTC. It encodes CASSLEGLLGYEQYF.

The chain links TRBV5-1 to TRBJ1-1, with unresolved D. CDR1 is SGHRS, CDR2 YFSETQ, per germline. The V end was cut by 5 bases, the J end by 2 bases, with 10 bases between. The CDR3 is made up of 13 amino acids. The DNA of the CDR3 is TGCGCCAGCAGGCCAGGTGAAAACACTGAAGCTTTCTTT. Residues: CASRPGENTEAFF.

The rearrangement uses TRBV6-5 and TRBJ1-6; 8 bases fit TRBD1. Germline V CDR1 and CDR2: MNHEY, SVGAGI. Losses at the gene ends were 6 bases for V and 6 bases for J; bases not matched to a gene: 7. There are 15 residues in the CDR3. The DNA of the CDR3 is TGTGCCAGCAGCGTGCTGACAGGGGTTAATTCACCCCTCCACTTT. Amino acids: CASSVLTGVNSPLHF.

The genes are TRBV4-3 and TRBJ1-5, with D possibly being TRBD1 (5 bases). The germline CDR1 and CDR2 sequences are LGHNA and YSLEER. The V gene lost 4 bases and the J gene lost 7 bases, with 11 bases spanning the gap. The CDR3 is made up of 13 amino acids. CDR3 region: CASSPTETQPQHF. In DNA, the CDR3 is TGCGCCAGCAGCCCGACAGAAACCCAGCCCCAGCATTTT.

V gene TRBV4-3 combines with J gene TRBJ2-5; TRBD2 might be the D (5 bases). Per germline, CDR1 LGHNA and CDR2 YSLEER. This CDR3 comprises 16 residues. V was pared by 2 bases and J by 2 bases, with 15 bases between. The CDR3 is CASSQRPFSAQETQYF. The CDR3 nucleotides read TGCGCCAGCAGCCAAAGACCCTTTAGCGCACAAGAGACCCAGTACTTC.

The chain joins TRBV5-8 to TRBJ2-5, with a weak D call TRBD1 (6 bases). The CDR3 covers 15 residues. V lost 3 bases and J lost 4, with 16 bases in between. Germline V lookup: CDR1 SGHTS, CDR2 YDEGEE. The CDR3 DNA reads TGTGCCAGCAGCTCGAGCAGGACAGCCGGAGAGACCCAGTACTTC. This gives the protein CASSSSRTAGETQYF.

The rearrangement uses TRBV5-8 and TRBJ2-7; D uncertain. CDR1 is SGHTS and CDR2 is YDEGEE in the germline V gene. CDR3 size: 12 residues. Trimming pared 1 base from V and 5 bases from J, leaving 7 bases between. CDR3 DNA sequence: TGTGCCAGCAGCTTGTTCCGGGACGAGCAGTACTTC. Translated, it gives CASSLFRDEQYF.

This rearrangement joins TRBV7-2 to TRBJ2-1, with unresolved D. V lost 5 bases to trimming and J lost 5 bases, with 4 bases between them. Per germline, CDR1 SGHTA and CDR2 FQGNSA. The CDR3 covers 11 residues. The CDR3 here is CASSVHNEQFF. For the CDR3, the DNA is TGTGCCAGCAGCGTACACAATGAGCAGTTCTTC.

V and J are TRBV15 and TRBJ1-2; D perhaps matches TRBD1 (6 bases). Germline V gene lookup returns CDR1 LNHNV and CDR2 YYDKDF (reference sequence). The CDR3 length is 16 residues. V was pared by 0 bases and J by 4 bases, with 15 bases between. The CDR3 DNA is TGTGCCACCAGCAGAGATCTGAGCGGGACACTCTATGGCTACACCTTC. Its translation: CATSRDLSGTLYGYTF.

This clone was seen only once. The chain uses TRBV2 and TRBJ1-1; a possible D gene is TRBD1 (5 bases). The germline V and J ends were trimmed by 6 bases and 5 bases, with 19 bases remaining between them. Germline CDR1 SNHLY, CDR2 FYNNEI. CDR3 length equals 15 residues. The CDR3 DNA follows: TGTGCCAGCAGGGGGGGTGACGGGAGGGTTACTGAAGCTTTCTTT. Translated: CASRGGDGRVTEAFF. The whole variable domain, filled in from reference TRBV2 and TRBJ1-1, reads EPEVTQTPSHQVTQMGQEVILRCVPISNHLYFYWYRQILGQKVEFLVSFYNNEISEKSEIFDDQFSVERPDGSNFTLKIRSTKLEDSAMYFCASRGGDGRVTEAFFGQGTRLTVV.

This clone was counted once. CDR3 in amino acids: CASSLGQLEAFF. CDR3 sequence (DNA): TGCGCCAGCAGCCTCGGACAGCTTGAAGCTTTCTTT. The rearrangement links TRBV5-1 to TRBJ1-1; D is perhaps TRBD1 (6 bases). CDR1 SGHRS and CDR2 YFSETQ come from the germline V gene. Deletions cut 4 bases from V and 7 bases from J, with 11 bases between. CDR3 length: 12 amino acids.

The rearrangement uses TRBV28 and TRBJ2-4; no clear D gene. The CDR3 totals 13 residues. Trimming left V 4 bases short and J 10 bases short, with 14 bases between. Germline V gene sequence: CDR1 MDHEN, CDR2 SYDVKM. The CDR3 coding sequence is TGTGCCAGCAGTTCCCCAGATAGGCGAATTCAGTACTTC. Its translation is CASSSPDRRIQYF.

The genes are TRBV30 and TRBJ2-4; D remains ambiguous. CDR1 and CDR2 from the germline V gene are GTSNPN and SVGIG (reference sequence). Trimming took 3 bases from V and 1 from J, leaving 13 bases between them. This CDR3 contains 15 residues. The CDR3 is CAWRLQEKAKNIQYF. CDR3 nucleotide sequence: TGTGCCTGGAGGCTACAAGAGAAGGCCAAAAACATTCAGTACTTC. Using reference TRBV30 and TRBJ2-4 for the parts outside the CDR3, the full variable domain is SQTIHQWPATLVQPVGSPLSLECTVEGTSNPNLYWYRQAAGRGLQLLFYSVGIGQISSEVPQNLSASRPQDRQFILSSKKLLLSDSGFYLCAWRLQEKAKNIQYFGAGTRLSVL.

This clone was detected only once. V gene TRBV9 combines with J gene TRBJ2-5, with a possible D match to TRBD2 (6 bases). Between the trimmed V and J ends, which lost 5 bases and 5 bases, there was a span of 13 bases. This CDR3 contains 13 residues. CDR1 and CDR2 from the germline V gene are SGDLS and YYNGEE. The CDR3 nucleotides read TGTGCCAGCAGTCGGAGGGCCGAGGAGACCCAGTACTTC. Its translation is CASSRRAEETQYF. The variable domain in full, completed from reference TRBV9 and TRBJ2-5, reads DSGVTQTPKHLITATGQRVTLRCSPRSGDLSVYWYQQSLDQGLQFLIQYYNGEERAKGNILERFSAQQFPDLHSELNLSSLELGDSALYFCASSRRAEETQYFGPGTRLLVL.

The chain carries TRBV28 and TRBJ2-1, with D tentatively TRBD2 (6 bases). This CDR3 has 14 amino acids. V lost 2 bases to trimming and J lost 15 bases, with 20 bases between them. Germline-derived CDR1 and CDR2 are MDHEN and SYDVKM. The CDR3 nucleotides read TGTGCCAGCAGTTTACTCGTTGGCGGGATTACTAGGTTCTTC. This encodes CASSLLVGGITRFF.

This chain links TRBV6-5 with TRBJ2-3, with D perhaps matching TRBD2 (5 bases). Germline assignment: CDR1 MNHEY and CDR2 SVGAGI. The germline V and J ends were trimmed by 7 bases and 4 bases, with 12 bases remaining between them. This CDR3 spans 13 amino acids. CDR3 in DNA: TGTGCCAGCACCGGGGTGGGATCAGATACGCAGTATTTT. Its protein product is CASTGVGSDTQYF.

The genes are TRBV18 and TRBJ2-6; D is possibly TRBD1 or TRBD2 (5 bases each). CDR3 length: 18 amino acids. V was trimmed by 0 bases and J by 1 base, leaving 13 bases between them. Germline V gives CDR1 KGHSH, CDR2 LQKENI. CDR3 DNA: TGTGCCAGCTCACCACCTCAGACGGGGCCATCTGGGGCCAACGTCCTGACTTTC. Translated, it gives CASSPPQTGPSGANVLTF.

J is TRBJ2-1 and V is TRBV3-1 (or the pseudogene TRBV3-2), with D possibly TRBD1 on 5 matching bases. Trimming stripped 6 bases from V and 4 bases from J, with 16 bases between. This CDR3 region has 15 residues. Germline V CDR1 and CDR2: LGHDT, YNNKEL (reference sequence). The CDR3 DNA reads TGTGCCAGCAGTCATCCGACTCAGGGTTACAATGAGCAGTTCTTC. Its translation is CASSHPTQGYNEQFF.

This clone appeared once. Other DNA sequences in the sample encode the same CDR3. The V and J genes are TRBV5-1 and TRBJ1-1; 8 nucleotides line up with TRBD1. CDR1 SGHRS and CDR2 YFSETQ come from the germline V gene. CDR3 length: 14 amino acids. Trimming removed 4 bases from V and 1 base from J; junction bases left unmatched: 3. CDR3 protein: CASSPGTGNTEAFF. DNA for the CDR3: TGCGCCAGCAGCCCCGGGACAGGGAACACTGAAGCTTTCTTT. Variable domain in full (rest from reference TRBV5-1 and TRBJ1-1): KAGVTQTPRYLIKTRGQQVTLSCSPISGHRSVSWYQQTPGQGLQFLFEYFSETQRNKGNFPGRFSGRQFSNSRSEMNVSTLELGDSALYLCASSPGTGNTEAFFGQGTRLTVV.

This chain connects TRBV3-1 (or the pseudogene TRBV3-2) to TRBJ2-5; the D is unclear. Germline V gives CDR1 LGHDT, CDR2 YNNKEL (reference sequence). V shed 5 bases and J shed 1 base, with 14 bases lying between them. The length of the CDR3 is 15 residues. The CDR3 protein is CASSDAGAPQETQYF. The CDR3, as DNA: TGTGCCAGCAGCGATGCCGGCGCGCCCCAAGAGACCCAGTACTTC.

This clone has only a few counts. V gene TRBV19 combines with J gene TRBJ2-3; 8 positions match TRBD1. The V and J ends lost 5 bases and 1 base, in that order; junction bases with no gene match: 8. Germline CDR1 is LNHDA and CDR2 is SQIVND (reference sequence). CDR3 length: 16 residues. CDR3 DNA sequence: TGTGCCAGTAGTCCACTACAGGGGGTGGGCACAGATACGCAGTATTTT. Its translation is CASSPLQGVGTDTQYF.

The rearrangement joins TRBV28 to TRBJ2-5; the match to TRBD1 covers 7 bases. The ends lost 7 bases at V and 4 bases at J; junction bases unmatched: 6. The CDR3 contains 13 residues. CDR1 and CDR2 (germline): MDHEN, SYDVKM. The CDR3 loop reads CASTQGVRETQYF. The CDR3 nucleotides read TGTGCCAGCACCCAGGGGGTTCGAGAGACCCAGTACTTC.

The rearrangement joins TRBV3-1 (or the pseudogene TRBV3-2) to TRBJ2-7; either TRBD1 or TRBD2 may fit D (5 bases each). Trimming took off 0 bases at V and 2 bases at J, with 11 bases between the two ends. CDR1 is LGHDT and CDR2 is YNNKEL in the germline V gene (reference sequence). There are 15 residues in the CDR3. CDR3 sequence (DNA): TGTGCCAGCAGCCAAGAACGGGGCCGACCCTACGAGCAGTACTTC. This sequence encodes CASSQERGRPYEQYF.

The J gene is TRBJ2-7, the V gene TRBV27; 7 nucleotides match TRBD1. This CDR3 contains 14 residues. V lost 5 bases to trimming and J lost 3 bases; unmatched junction nucleotides: 7. In germline, CDR1 is MNHEY, CDR2 SMNVEV (reference sequence). In DNA form, the CDR3 reads TGTGCCAGCAGTCTACAGGGGCCAGACTACGAGCAGTACTTC. It codes for CASSLQGPDYEQYF.

The chain has TRBV15 and TRBJ2-7; 8 bases are a match to TRBD1. Germline trimming cut 0 bases from V and 1 base from J; bases unmatched to any gene: 8. CDR1 and CDR2 from the germline V gene are LNHNV and YYDKDF (reference sequence). The CDR3 has 17 amino acids. The CDR3: CATSRDRWQGASYEQYF. CDR3 bases: TGTGCCACCAGCAGAGATCGATGGCAGGGGGCTTCCTACGAGCAGTACTTC. The full variable domain, its missing parts supplied by reference TRBV15 and TRBJ2-7, is DAMVIQNPRYQVTQFGKPVTLSCSQTLNHNVMYWYQQKSSQAPKLLFHYYDKDFNNEADTPDNFQSRRPNTSFCFLDIRSPGLGDTAMYLCATSRDRWQGASYEQYFGPGTRLTVT.